One and the same sample provided the 11 T cell receptor beta chains below, sequenced in a study of blood T cells in healthy people across ages. The use of a sample-barcoded 5' primer and a J-beta primer mix characterized a second PCR of roughly 7 to 11 cycles. Via MiXCR, TCRdb re-called the 5' RACE reads, giving one row per CDR3 protein. The sample carries roughly 1,800,000 distinct CDR3 sequences, 49% recorded once. Sequencing was done on a sample of blood. These receptors all stem from a woman aged 40 to 50 in good health.

The genes are TRBV6-5 and TRBJ1-2; D remains ambiguous. The CDR3 consists of 13 residues. Germline values: CDR1 MNHEY, CDR2 SVGAGI. Between the trimmed V and J ends, which lost 6 bases and 0 bases, there was a span of 8 bases. The CDR3 DNA reads TGTGCCAGCAGGTCCTGGACTAACTATGGCTACACCTTC. The encoded protein is CASRSWTNYGYTF.

The chain couples TRBV24-1 to TRBJ2-1, with TRBD1 matching 10 bases. The junction had 6 bases not matched to a gene; V was cut back by 3 bases and J by 8 bases. From germline, CDR1 is KGHDR and CDR2 SFDVKD. This CDR3 is 15 amino acids long. DNA for the CDR3: TGTGCCACCAGTGATCCGACAGGGGGCTTTGATGAGCAGTTCTTC. Translation gives CATSDPTGGFDEQFF.

This clonotype appeared a few times. The gene calls are TRBV12-3 or TRBV12-4 and TRBJ2-3; no definite D call. Trimming took off 6 bases at V and 2 bases at J, with 15 bases between the two ends. The CDR3 runs to 15 residues. CDR3 loop: CASRHLGQATDTQYF. The CDR3 DNA sequence: TGTGCCAGCAGACATCTTGGGCAGGCCACAGATACGCAGTATTTT.

V and J are TRBV12-3 or TRBV12-4 and TRBJ1-1; 7 bases line up with TRBD1. V lost 7 bases, J lost 4 bases, and 6 bases stayed unmatched. CDR3 length equals 13 residues. The CDR3 nucleotides read TGTGCCAGCAATAGACAGGGAGGCACTGAAGCTTTCTTT. Amino acid sequence: CASNRQGGTEAFF.

V and J are TRBV6-2 or TRBV6-3 and TRBJ2-7; D is possibly TRBD1 (6 bases). CDR3 length: 12 amino acids. V lost 8 bases, J lost 5 bases, and 13 bases lay in between. Germline V gene sequence: CDR1 MNHEY, CDR2 SVGEGT. The CDR3 bases are TGTGCCAGCGCACAGGGATCCCACGAGCAGTACTTC. This gives the protein CASAQGSHEQYF.

This clonotype was detected a few times. The chain links TRBV29-1 to TRBJ2-1; TRBD2 might be the D (7 bases). V was clipped by 3 bases and J by 9 bases, with 18 bases between them. The CDR3 spans 14 residues. CDR1 SQVTM and CDR2 ANQGSEA come from the germline V gene. The CDR3 sequence is CSVDRGGRSGEQFF. Written as DNA, the CDR3 is TGCAGCGTTGATAGGGGGGGGCGTAGCGGTGAGCAGTTCTTC.

A single count supports this clonotype. J is TRBJ1-1 and V is TRBV7-2, with D maybe TRBD1 (5 bases). Germline-derived CDR1 and CDR2 are SGHTA and FQGNSA. The V end lost 5 bases, the J end lost 2 bases, and 30 bases lay between the germline ends. The length of the CDR3 is 20 residues. Here the CDR3 DNA reads TGTGCCAGCAGCGTACCTAGTCGGCGGGGACCGGGGCGTGTTAACACTGAAGCTTTCTTT. Its protein is CASSVPSRRGPGRVNTEAFF.

The chain couples TRBV7-2 to TRBJ2-7; 8 bases are shared with TRBD1. Gene TRBJ2-5 matches the end of the DNA better, so the J call may be wrong. The germline CDR1 and CDR2 sequences are SGHTA and FQGNSA. This CDR3 is built from 13 residues. The CDR3 region is CASKKTGEETQYF. The CDR3 DNA follows: TGTGCCAGCAAGAAGACAGGGGAAGAGACCCAGTACTTC.

This clonotype has more than one count but fewer than ten. V is TRBV12-3 or TRBV12-4 and J is TRBJ2-4, with D unclear. V was trimmed by 4 bases and J by 5 bases, leaving 12 bases between them. CDR3 length: 14 residues. The CDR3 DNA reads TGTGCCAGCAGTTCGGGCAGACTCCAAAACATTCAGTACTTC. Translating gives CASSSGRLQNIQYF.

The chain employs TRBV5-1 and TRBJ2-7; 7 nucleotides line up with TRBD2. The tail of the sequence fits TRBJ2-5 better, so the J call may be wrong. The CDR3 covers 16 residues. Per germline, CDR1 SGHRS and CDR2 YFSETQ. The CDR3 spells CASSLGVPRGQETQYF. The CDR3 bases are TGCGCCAGCAGCTTGGGGGTACCGCGGGGGCAAGAGACCCAGTACTTC.

This chain uses TRBV11-1 with TRBJ2-1; 10 bases fit TRBD2. V lost 4 bases and J lost 12; bases outside the gene matches: 12. The germline CDR1 and CDR2 sequences are SGHAT and FQDESV (reference sequence). The CDR3 contains 15 residues. DNA of the CDR3: TGTGCCAGCAGCTCTAGCGGGGGCAACCTGGATGGGCAGTTCTTC. Protein sequence: CASSSSGGNLDGQFF.